This T cell receptor (beta chain) was documented in a study of T cell repertoires in cytomegalovirus infection. V lost 7 bases and J 6 bases, leaving 21 bases between the germline ends. Germline CDR1 MNHEY, CDR2 SVGEGT. This CDR3 region has 16 residues. Each CDR3 protein is one row after TCRdb ran MiXCR on the reads. The table has about 770,000 distinct CDR3 sequences, around 29% seen once; the top ten hold less than 15%. Study-wide points: HLA-C-restricted, CMV-specific TCR beta clonotypes were dominant ex vivo. Frequencies of public TCR beta families were cumulated, and this identified carriers of CMV plus the relevant HLA.

Turning to this clonotype: Its antigen remains unknown.

The TCR was taken from a human donor in good health (CMV status not recorded). Some clones in this sample may be carry-over from other donors' samples. Source: cultured CD8+ T cells from PBMCs, taken from culture after CMV antigen stimulation. This chain joins TRBV6-2 or TRBV6-3 and TRBJ2-2; TRBD2 is a possible D gene (7 bases). CDR3 bases: TGTGCCAGCACTCCCCAGGGGATAGCGGGCCCCGGGGAGCTGTTTTTT. This gives the protein CASTPQGIAGPGELFF.